The present T cell receptor beta chain was sequenced within a study of CD8 T cells in ankylosing spondylitis. Points from the study as a whole: Blood of patients with ankylosing spondylitis appeared to be characterized by a TCR beta motif of several highly homologous variants. Several of the motif variants were reported before in synovial fluid and blood from reactive arthritis. Disease-linked clones were reportedly significantly enriched in matched ankylosing spondylitis synovial fluid.

Libraries of TCR beta came from quantitative 5'-RACE with molecular barcodes. TCRdb analysed the 5' RACE reads with MiXCR anew, one entry per CDR3 protein. Seen here are about 800,000 distinct CDR3 sequences, 12% observed once, and the top ten hold about 0.49%. V lost 9 bases to trimming and J lost 6 bases, with 16 bases between them. Germline values: CDR1 SGHRS, CDR2 YFSETQ. The CDR3 covers 14 residues. This clonotype has more than one count but fewer than ten. Its antigen is as yet unknown. The receptor comes from a male donor with ankylosing spondylitis. The V call is TRBV5-1, the J call TRBJ1-6; D gene uncertain. Specimen: blood, either unsorted or a sorted T cell fraction (not recorded which). The DNA of the CDR3 is TGCGCCACCACGGATCCGGGTCTTAATTCACCCCTCCACTTT. The encoded protein is CATTDPGLNSPLHF.